Below, 14 T cell receptor beta chains from the same sample are listed, as sequenced in a study of blood T cell repertoires in COVID-19. Using immunoSEQ multiplex PCR, the repertoire was profiled, and TCRdb retains in-frame clones only, with some absent. The sample lists a few hundred thousand clones, over 75% occurring once. Material for sequencing was PBMCs or T cells enriched from blood (not recorded which). These receptors originate from a woman aged 25-40 years who had recovered from COVID-19.

The V call is TRBV28, the J call TRBJ2-5; D is uncertain. This CDR3 comprises 14 residues. The germline V and J ends were trimmed by 6 bases and 5 bases, with 16 bases remaining between them. Germline values: CDR1 MDHEN, CDR2 SYDVKM. CDR3 coding DNA: TGTGCCAGCAGCAATCCCGAGGATGGGGAGACCCAGTACTTC. This translates into CASSNPEDGETQYF.

This clone was recorded only once. The V gene is TRBV12-5, the J gene TRBJ1-1, with TRBD1 matching 7 bases. The V segment lost 8 bases and the J segment 4 bases; nucleotides outside the gene matches: 10. Germline V CDR1 and CDR2: LGHNT, FRNRAP. This CDR3 spans 14 amino acids. CDR3 in amino acids: CASLNEDRFTEAFF. The CDR3 DNA sequence: TGTGCTAGTCTCAACGAGGACAGGTTCACTGAAGCTTTCTTT.

The chain employs TRBV28 and TRBJ1-2; tentatively, D is TRBD1 (5 bases). The CDR3 runs to 14 residues. Trimming removed 6 bases from V and 0 bases from J, with 11 bases in between. Germline CDR1 and CDR2: MDHEN and SYDVKM. This CDR3 reads CASRIQDSNYGYTF. Here the CDR3 DNA reads TGTGCCAGCAGGATACAGGATTCTAACTATGGCTACACCTTC.

This clone was seen only once. This chain uses TRBV5-4 with TRBJ1-1; 8 nucleotides align to TRBD1. Trimming took 1 base from V and 5 from J; bases not matched to a gene: 7. The CDR3 runs 15 residues. Per germline, CDR1 SGHNT and CDR2 YYREEE (reference sequence). DNA of the CDR3: TGTGCCAGCAGCTTGCTCCAGGGGGCAATGACTGAAGCTTTCTTT. It yields the protein CASSLLQGAMTEAFF.

This chain joins TRBV7-2 and TRBJ2-7; TRBD2 agrees at 7 bases. Germline V gene sequence: CDR1 SGHTA, CDR2 FQGNSA. Unmatched junction bases numbered 14, after V lost 5 bases and J lost 4 bases. The CDR3 extends over 16 amino acids. This CDR3 reads CASSPSLWRGSYEQYF. The CDR3 nucleotides read TGTGCCAGCAGCCCCTCCCTATGGCGGGGGTCGTACGAGCAGTACTTC. Full variable domain (rest looked up from reference TRBV7-2 and TRBJ2-7): GAGVSQSPSNKVTEKGKDVELRCDPISGHTALYWYRQSLGQGLEFLIYFQGNSAPDKSGLPSDRFSAERTGGSVSTLTIQRTQQEDSAVYLCASSPSLWRGSYEQYFGPGTRLTVT.

This chain uses TRBV18 with TRBJ2-7, with 7 bases lining up with TRBD2. The CDR3 has 13 residues. V shed 6 bases and J 2 bases; nucleotides not matched to a gene: 4. Germline assignment: CDR1 KGHSH and CDR2 LQKENI. The DNA of the CDR3 is TGTGCCAGCTCGGCACTAGCGACCTACGAGCAGTACTTC. Its protein product is CASSALATYEQYF. The complete variable domain, with remaining parts taken from reference TRBV18 and TRBJ2-7, reads NAGVMQNPRHLVRRRGQEARLRCSPMKGHSHVYWYRQLPEEGLKFMVYLQKENIIDESGMPKERFSAEFPKEGPSILRIQQVVRGDSAAYFCASSALATYEQYFGPGTRLTVT.

For this clone: A much larger clone differs from this one at a single base, so this may be a read error. This chain connects TRBV6-5 to TRBJ2-7, with D unclear. This CDR3 contains 11 residues. Per germline, CDR1 MNHEY and CDR2 SVGAGI. V was pared by 6 bases and J by 1 base, with 4 bases between. The DNA for the CDR3 is TGTGCCAGCAGGTCTTCCTACGAGCAGTACTTC. Encoded protein: CASRSSYEQYF.

This chain joins TRBV28 and TRBJ1-4; 7 nucleotides agree with TRBD1. The CDR3 is 15 amino acids. Germline V CDR1 and CDR2: MDHEN, SYDVKM. J was trimmed by 6 bases and V by 5 bases; bases with no gene match: 9. The CDR3 bases are TGTGCCAGCAGTGGGCCCGGGACAGCTCATGAAAAACTGTTTTTT. Its protein product is CASSGPGTAHEKLFF. The full variable domain, in which reference TRBV28 and TRBJ1-4 provide the parts outside the CDR3, is DVKVTQSSRYLVKRTGEKVFLECVQDMDHENMFWYRQDPGLGLRLIYFSYDVKMKEKGDIPEGYSVSREKKERFSLILESASTNQTSMYLCASSGPGTAHEKLFFGSGTQLSVL.

The table lists this clone with a few counts. The rearrangement links TRBV29-1 to TRBJ1-3, with a possible D match to TRBD1 (6 bases). Between the trimmed V and J ends, which lost 6 bases and 0 bases, there was a span of 12 bases. Germline V lookup: CDR1 SQVTM, CDR2 ANQGSEA. This CDR3 has 14 amino acids. CDR3 DNA sequence: TGCAGCGTAGCCCGGACAGCCTCTGGAAACACCATATATTTT. Residues: CSVARTASGNTIYF.

The rearrangement links TRBV6-5 to TRBJ2-2, with TRBD1 matching 8 bases. V lost 6 bases, J lost 4 bases, and 7 bases stayed unmatched. The CDR3 spans 15 residues. In germline, CDR1 is MNHEY, CDR2 SVGAGI. The CDR3 is CASSLLQGATGELFF. Written as DNA, the CDR3 is TGTGCCAGCAGCCTACTCCAGGGGGCCACCGGGGAGCTGTTTTTT.

CDR3 bases: TGTGCCAGCAGCCGGACAGGGACGAACACCGGGGAGCTGTTTTTT. Its protein product is CASSRTGTNTGELFF. This chain links TRBV11-3 with TRBJ2-2, with 8 bases identical to TRBD1. This CDR3 has 15 amino acids. The ends lost 5 bases at V and 0 bases at J; junction bases unmatched: 2. Germline V gene sequence: CDR1 SGHNT, CDR2 YENEEA.

The rearrangement joins TRBV21-1 to TRBJ1-2; the D call in the table, TRBD1, was not verified against the DNA. TRBV21-1 corresponds to a pseudogene. CDR3 length: 17 amino acids. The CDR3 loop is CASSKVCWPRLNYGYTF. CDR3 bases: TGTGCCAGCAGCAAAGTGTGCTGGCCTCGCCTCAACTATGGCTACACCTTC.

The rearrangement uses TRBV3-1 (or the pseudogene TRBV3-2) and TRBJ2-5, with 10 nucleotides matching TRBD2. Germline CDR1 LGHDT, CDR2 YNNKEL (reference sequence). With 4 bases clipped from V and 5 bases from J, the junction kept 7 bases outside the gene matches. The CDR3 extends over 15 amino acids. The CDR3 reads CASSPAPTSGETQYF. The DNA for the CDR3 is TGTGCCAGCAGCCCGGCCCCGACTAGCGGGGAGACCCAGTACTTC.

This clone was counted once. The chain carries TRBV7-2 and TRBJ2-5; 8 bases align to TRBD2. The CDR3 runs 16 residues. Unmatched junction bases numbered 12, after V lost 7 bases and J lost 2 bases. Germline-derived CDR1 and CDR2 are SGHTA and FQGNSA. This chain's CDR3 is CASTPRSGGTQETQYF. CDR3 sequence (DNA): TGTGCCAGCACCCCTCGCAGCGGGGGTACACAAGAGACCCAGTACTTC.